The 14 T cell receptor beta chains in this list originate from one sample, sequenced in a study of T-cell memory formation after mild COVID-19. TCRdb recomputed calls from the 5' RACE reads with MiXCR, one row per CDR3 protein. The sample has approximately 500,000 distinct CDR3 sequences, approximately 23% seen once. Sequencing was done on a sample of PBMCs or a T cell subset sorted from them (not recorded which). Source of these receptors: an adult woman who had mild COVID-19 (a few samples of this study predate the infection). Cell type and time point are not known.

The chain carries TRBV5-5 and TRBJ2-1; 13 bases are shared with TRBD2. The trim removed 1 base at V and 9 bases at J, leaving 7 bases unmatched. CDR1 is SGHKS, CDR2 YYEKEE, per germline (reference sequence). CDR3 length: 16 amino acids. This chain's CDR3 is CASSLQRLAGGGEQFF. CDR3 bases: TGTGCCAGCAGCTTGCAGCGACTAGCGGGAGGCGGTGAGCAGTTCTTC.

This clonotype was seen a handful of times. The chain carries TRBV7-9 and TRBJ2-7; no definite D call. Germline V lookup: CDR1 SEHNR, CDR2 FQNEAQ (reference sequence). With 0 bases removed from V and 3 bases from J, the gap between germline ends came to 15 bases. This CDR3 region has 16 residues. The CDR3 DNA reads TGTGCCAGCAGCTTAGCGGGCACCCGGAGAAACTACGAGCAGTACTTC. Protein sequence: CASSLAGTRRNYEQYF.

J is TRBJ1-2 and V is TRBV7-2; TRBD1 matches 9 bases. The germline V gene encodes CDR1 SGHTA and CDR2 FQGNSA. This CDR3 is 16 amino acids long. V lost 2 bases and J lost 4; bases outside the gene matches: 8. The CDR3 region has the DNA TGTGCCAGCAGCTTATCCGGGACAGGGTTTGGCTATGGCTACACCTTC. Protein product: CASSLSGTGFGYGYTF. Supplemented by reference TRBV7-2 and TRBJ1-2, the full variable domain reads GAGVSQSPSNKVTEKGKDVELRCDPISGHTALYWYRQSLGQGLEFLIYFQGNSAPDKSGLPSDRFSAERTGGSVSTLTIQRTQQEDSAVYLCASSLSGTGFGYGYTFGSGTRLTVV.

The chain joins TRBV5-1 to TRBJ1-6, with a possible D match to TRBD1 (5 bases). Germline loops: CDR1 SGHRS, CDR2 YFSETQ. Trimming removed 3 bases from V and 9 bases from J, with 13 bases in between. CDR3 length: 14 amino acids. The CDR3 protein is CASSSTDSGSPLHF. The CDR3 coding sequence is TGCGCCAGCAGCTCGACAGATTCAGGTTCACCCCTCCACTTT. Full variable domain (remainder filled in from reference TRBV5-1 and TRBJ1-6): KAGVTQTPRYLIKTRGQQVTLSCSPISGHRSVSWYQQTPGQGLQFLFEYFSETQRNKGNFPGRFSGRQFSNSRSEMNVSTLELGDSALYLCASSSTDSGSPLHFGNGTRLTVT.

J is TRBJ2-1 and V is TRBV5-1; 9 bases line up with TRBD1. This CDR3 has 16 residues. V dropped 0 bases and J dropped 6; count of bases not matched to a gene: 7. The germline V gene has CDR1 SGHRS and CDR2 YFSETQ. The DNA of the CDR3 is TGCGCCAGCAGCTTGGCTCCGGGACAGGGCTTCAATGAGCAGTTCTTC. It translates to CASSLAPGQGFNEQFF.

This clonotype appeared a few times. This chain connects TRBV3-1 to TRBJ1-5; D call uncertain. CDR1 and CDR2 (germline): LGHDT, YNNKEL (reference sequence). V shed 5 bases and J shed 4 bases, with 12 bases lying between them. The CDR3 is made up of 14 amino acids. As DNA, the CDR3 is TGTGCCAGCAGCTCCGCCGGTGCGAATCAGCCCCAGCATTTT. Residues: CASSSAGANQPQHF.

The CDR3 DNA follows: TGTGCCACCAGTGATTCCGGGACACTTAATGAAAAACTGTTTTTT. Protein sequence: CATSDSGTLNEKLFF. The chain joins TRBV24-1 to TRBJ1-4; maybe TRBD1 (6 bases). Trimming pared 2 bases from V and 4 bases from J, leaving 10 bases between. This CDR3 has 15 residues. Per the germline V gene, CDR1 is KGHDR and CDR2 is SFDVKD.

The chain employs TRBV6-1 and TRBJ1-5; a possible D gene is TRBD1 (5 bases). CDR3 size: 15 residues. CDR1 and CDR2 (germline): MNHNS, SASEGT. Trimming left V 7 bases short and J 0 bases short, with 13 bases between. CDR3 coding DNA: TGTGCCAGCACTGGGGACGGACTTAGCAATCAGCCCCAGCATTTT. This translates into CASTGDGLSNQPQHF.

The rearrangement uses TRBV6-5 and TRBJ1-1; D remains unclear. Germline V gives CDR1 MNHEY, CDR2 SVGAGI. The CDR3 is 15 residues long. V lost 3 bases and J 0 bases, leaving 11 bases between the germline ends. CDR3 bases: TGTGCCAGCAGTTATGGCGGATACATGAACACTGAAGCTTTCTTT. Translating it yields CASSYGGYMNTEAFF.

This clonotype was observed a few times. The chain combines TRBV7-9 with TRBJ2-1; D uncertain. The CDR3 spans 17 residues. Trimming removed 4 bases from V and 6 bases from J, with 22 bases in between. Germline lookup yields CDR1 SEHNR and CDR2 FQNEAQ (reference sequence). CDR3 residues: CASSSRRGTGAFNEQFF. The CDR3 region has the DNA TGTGCCAGCAGCTCGAGGCGTGGTACCGGCGCTTTCAATGAGCAGTTCTTC.

This clonotype was observed once. The chain carries TRBV7-9 and TRBJ1-1, with D possibly being TRBD1 (5 bases). Germline CDR1 reads SEHNR; CDR2 reads FQNEAQ (reference sequence). The length of the CDR3 is 17 residues. Trimming stripped 4 bases from V and 6 bases from J, with 24 bases between. The CDR3 sequence is CASSSTAGRLATSEAFF. Written as DNA, the CDR3 is TGTGCCAGCAGCTCAACGGCGGGACGCCTGGCGACGTCTGAAGCTTTCTTT. The variable domain in full, with the rest retrieved from reference TRBV7-9 and TRBJ1-1, is DTGVSQNPRHKITKRGQNVTFRCDPISEHNRLYWYRQTLGQGPEFLTYFQNEAQLEKSRLLSDRFSAERPKGSFSTLEIQRTEQGDSAMYLCASSSTAGRLATSEAFFGQGTRLTVV.

This clonotype has just a few counts. The chain recombines TRBV5-4 with TRBJ1-1; 7 bases are shared with TRBD1. Trimming at V came to 5 bases and at J to 1 base, leaving 5 bases not matched to a gene. The CDR3 length is 14 residues. The germline CDR1 and CDR2 sequences are SGHNT and YYREEE (reference sequence). In DNA form, the CDR3 reads TGTGCCAGCAGTAACCGGGACAGGAACACTGAAGCTTTCTTT. Translating gives CASSNRDRNTEAFF. The entire variable domain, with the rest obtained from reference TRBV5-4 and TRBJ1-1, is as follows: ETGVTQSPTHLIKTRGQQVTLRCSSQSGHNTVSWYQQALGQGPQFIFQYYREEENGRGNFPPRFSGLQFPNYSSELNVNALELDDSALYLCASSNRDRNTEAFFGQGTRLTVV.

The genes are TRBV3-1 and TRBJ2-7, with D unresolved. V gave up 4 bases and J gave up 2 bases, with 15 bases separating them. The CDR3 runs 15 residues. Germline values: CDR1 LGHDT, CDR2 YNNKEL (reference sequence). CDR3 coding DNA: TGTGCCAGCAGCCCTCCCGGGTGGAAGGCCTACGAGCAGTACTTC. Translated: CASSPPGWKAYEQYF.

The gene calls are TRBV21-1 and TRBJ1-1. TRBV21-1 is a documented pseudogene. The CDR3 consists of 18 residues. The CDR3 region is CASSKGAGRGYGNTEAFF. The CDR3, as DNA: TGTGCCAGCAGCAAAGGTGCAGGGAGGGGATATGGGAACACTGAAGCTTTCTTT.